This T cell receptor beta chain stems from a study of blood T cell repertoires in COVID-19. Sequenced by immunoSEQ multiplex PCR; TCRdb stores in-frame clones only, minus some. The sample has about 370,000 clones, approximately 90% seen once. Trimming stripped 5 bases from V and 2 bases from J, with 15 bases between. Germline loops: CDR1 MDHEN, CDR2 SYDVKM. This CDR3 comprises 15 residues. Sequenced material: PBMCs or T cells enriched from blood (not recorded which). The rearrangement joins TRBV28 to TRBJ2-5; D perhaps matches TRBD2 (6 bases). This TCR came from a man aged 18 to 29 who had recovered from COVID-19. The CDR3 spells CASSPAGLLQETQYF. The CDR3 nucleotides are TGTGCCAGCAGTCCTGCGGGGCTATTACAAGAGACCCAGTACTTC.